These 28 T cell receptor beta chains were all obtained from the same sample, sequenced in a study of blood T cell repertoires in COVID-19. Sequenced by immunoSEQ multiplex PCR; TCRdb stores in-frame clones only, minus some. The profile shows approximately 88,000 clones, approximately 86% of them singletons. The sequenced sample consisted of peripheral blood. All receptors derive from a male donor with acute or convalescent COVID-19.

The CDR3 DNA is TGTGCTAGTGGTAGAGGGGAGGGGGTCAATGAGCAGTTCTTC. Protein product: CASGRGEGVNEQFF. This sequence joins TRBV12-5 and TRBJ2-1, with D possibly being TRBD2 (7 bases). Trimming cost V 5 bases and J 6 bases, with 14 bases left between them. Germline V gene data show CDR1 as LGHNT and CDR2 as FRNRAP. This CDR3 region has 14 residues.

V and J are TRBV6-1 and TRBJ2-3; TRBD2 matches at 10 bases. The CDR3 runs to 14 residues. Trimming removed 3 bases from V and 5 bases from J; junction bases left unmatched: 2. The germline CDR1 and CDR2 sequences are MNHNS and SASEGT. CDR3 nucleotide sequence: TGTGCCAGCAGTGACGGACTAGCGGTAGATACGCAGTATTTT. Translation gives CASSDGLAVDTQYF.

The chain joins TRBV5-5 to TRBJ1-1; possible D gene TRBD1, 6 bases. The CDR3 covers 14 residues. Germline-derived CDR1 and CDR2 are SGHKS and YYEKEE (reference sequence). V lost 4 bases to trimming and J lost 3 bases, with 13 bases between them. CDR3: CASSAWGTHTEAFF. The CDR3 nucleotides are TGTGCCAGCAGCGCCTGGGGGACACACACTGAAGCTTTCTTT.

V and J are TRBV2 and TRBJ1-1, with D perhaps matching TRBD1 (6 bases). The germline V gene encodes CDR1 SNHLY and CDR2 FYNNEI. This CDR3 has 18 residues. The germline V and J ends were trimmed by 4 bases and 3 bases, with 24 bases remaining between them. This chain's CDR3 is CASSAMDRVFTLDTEAFF. In nucleotides, the CDR3 is TGTGCCAGCAGTGCGATGGACAGAGTGTTCACATTGGACACTGAAGCTTTCTTT.

The rearrangement joins TRBV23-1 to TRBJ1-1, with D tentatively TRBD1 (6 bases). TRBV23-1 is designated an ORF whose function remains uncertain. This CDR3 region has 17 residues. The V end was cut by 6 bases, the J end by 3 bases, with 23 bases between. The CDR3 DNA reads TGCGCCAGCAGCCCTTGGCGGGGGGCGAGGACGGACACTGAAGCTTTCTTT. Its protein product is CASSPWRGARTDTEAFF.

The V call is TRBV28, the J call TRBJ1-5, with TRBD1 as a possible D gene (5 bases). V was pared by 5 bases and J by 6 bases, with 11 bases between. Germline V lookup: CDR1 MDHEN, CDR2 SYDVKM. CDR3 length: 13 residues. This CDR3 reads CASSPTGSQPQHF. CDR3 DNA sequence: TGTGCCAGCAGTCCCACAGGTTCTCAGCCCCAGCATTTT.

This chain uses TRBV5-4 with TRBJ2-7, with TRBD1 as a possible D gene (6 bases). Between the trimmed V and J ends, which lost 2 bases and 5 bases, there was a span of 11 bases. Germline V gene data show CDR1 as SGHNT and CDR2 as YYREEE (reference sequence). The CDR3 has 13 residues. CDR3 coding DNA: TGTGCCAGCAGCTTAACCTCAGGGGACGAGCAGTACTTC. Protein: CASSLTSGDEQYF.

The CDR3 nucleotides are TGTGCCAGCAGCTTAGGGGACAGTCCTAACTATGGCTACACCTTC. It translates to CASSLGDSPNYGYTF. The chain is built from TRBV11-2 and TRBJ1-2, with 7 bases aligning to TRBD1. The CDR3 has 15 amino acids. Unmatched junction bases numbered 2, after V lost 1 base and J lost 0 bases. Germline lookup yields CDR1 SGHAT and CDR2 FQNNGV.

This clone has a handful of counts. Other DNA sequences in this sample translate to the same CDR3. The gene calls are TRBV4-2 and TRBJ1-4; D is perhaps TRBD1 (5 bases). Germline V gene data show CDR1 as LGHNA and CDR2 as YNFKEQ. The CDR3 consists of 13 residues. V lost 4 bases to trimming and J lost 4 bases, with 7 bases between them. CDR3 coding DNA: TGTGCCAGCAGCCCCCAGGGTAATGAAAAACTGTTTTTT. It translates to CASSPQGNEKLFF.

The J gene is TRBJ1-3, the V gene TRBV4-2; 8 bases are a match to TRBD1. Germline-derived CDR1 and CDR2 are LGHNA and YNFKEQ. The ends lost 0 bases at V and 3 bases at J; junction bases unmatched: 10. The CDR3 runs to 18 residues. CDR3 in DNA: TGTGCCAGCAGCCAAGATATTTATGGACAGGGAGGTGGAAACACCATATATTTT. As protein: CASSQDIYGQGGGNTIYF.

The chain recombines TRBV28 with TRBJ2-5; TRBD1 agrees at 9 bases. The germline V gene encodes CDR1 MDHEN and CDR2 SYDVKM. Trimming cost V 3 bases and J 4 bases; bases outside gene matches: 6. The CDR3 is 15 residues long. As DNA, the CDR3 is TGTGCCAGCAGTTTGAACAGGGGGCGTGCAGAGACCCAGTACTTC. The encoded protein is CASSLNRGRAETQYF.

The gene calls are TRBV5-5 and TRBJ1-6; D is undetermined. Germline CDR1 and CDR2: SGHKS and YYEKEE (reference sequence). V was clipped by 0 bases and J by 0 bases, with 19 bases between them. The CDR3 sequence is 20 residues long. The CDR3 DNA reads TGTGCCAGCAGCTTGGCCGGAGGCAAGGCAGCGAGCTCCTATAATTCACCCCTCCACTTT. Translating gives CASSLAGGKAASSYNSPLHF.

V and J are TRBV6-2 or TRBV6-3 and TRBJ2-1, with 8 bases that match TRBD2. V shed 6 bases and J 0 bases; nucleotides not matched to a gene: 4. The germline CDR1 and CDR2 sequences are MNHEY and SVGEGT. The CDR3 is 15 residues long. CDR3 residues: CASSLRGGSYNEQFF. The CDR3 region has the DNA TGTGCCAGCAGCCTCCGGGGGGGCTCCTACAATGAGCAGTTCTTC.

The chain has TRBV19 and TRBJ1-4, with 8 bases that match TRBD1. The trim removed 8 bases at V and 8 bases at J, leaving 13 bases unmatched. The CDR3 is 15 residues long. The V gene's germline CDR1 is LNHDA and CDR2 SQIVND (reference sequence). The CDR3 DNA reads TGTGCCAGTGGGGGATCCCAGGGGGCAAGGGAAAAACTGTTTTTT. Its protein is CASGGSQGAREKLFF.

The rearrangement uses TRBV6-6 and TRBJ1-1; D uncertain. The V gene lost 7 bases and the J gene lost 6 bases, with 24 bases spanning the gap. The germline CDR1 and CDR2 sequences are MNHNY and SVGAGI (reference sequence). The CDR3 length is 16 residues. The CDR3 region is CASTQVAVIIVAEAFF. CDR3 nucleotide sequence: TGTGCCAGCACCCAGGTGGCAGTAATCATTGTGGCTGAAGCTTTCTTT.

V usage is TRBV5-6 and J usage is TRBJ2-3; 15 nucleotides agree with TRBD2. CDR3 length: 18 amino acids. With 0 bases clipped from V and 4 bases from J, the junction kept 6 bases outside the gene matches. Germline lookup yields CDR1 SGHDT and CDR2 YYEEEE. The CDR3 DNA reads as TGTGCCAGCAGCTTGGAGGGACTAGCGGGGGGCATGTCAGATACGCAGTATTTT. This codes for CASSLEGLAGGMSDTQYF.

The V and J genes are TRBV11-2 and TRBJ1-6, with no clear D. Trimming removed 0 bases from V and 13 bases from J, with 19 bases in between. The CDR3 has 16 amino acids. The germline V gene has CDR1 SGHAT and CDR2 FQNNGV. The CDR3 spells CASSLDRSRGWRPLHF. The DNA of the CDR3 is TGTGCCAGCAGCTTAGATCGATCCCGAGGCTGGCGGCCCCTCCACTTT.

This sequence joins TRBV19 and TRBJ1-4, with D perhaps TRBD1 (6 bases). Trimming took off 3 bases at V and 3 bases at J, with 8 bases between the two ends. CDR1 and CDR2 from the germline V gene are LNHDA and SQIVND (reference sequence). The CDR3 is made up of 14 amino acids. CDR3 nucleotide sequence: TGTGCCAGTAGTATTACAGGGCCTAATGAAAAACTGTTTTTT. It specifies CASSITGPNEKLFF.

This clone was detected a few times. This rearrangement joins TRBV5-1 to TRBJ1-1, with D uncertain. Germline loops: CDR1 SGHRS, CDR2 YFSETQ. The CDR3 contains 13 residues. V was trimmed by 2 bases and J by 0 bases, leaving 5 bases between them. CDR3 residues: CASSFSLNTEAFF. CDR3 nucleotide sequence: TGCGCCAGCAGCTTTAGCTTGAACACTGAAGCTTTCTTT. The full variable domain, in which reference TRBV5-1 and TRBJ1-1 provide the parts outside the CDR3, is KAGVTQTPRYLIKTRGQQVTLSCSPISGHRSVSWYQQTPGQGLQFLFEYFSETQRNKGNFPGRFSGRQFSNSRSEMNVSTLELGDSALYLCASSFSLNTEAFFGQGTRLTVV.

The chain is built from TRBV2 and TRBJ1-4; D gene uncertain. Germline CDR1 and CDR2: SNHLY and FYNNEI. Trimming left V 8 bases short and J 0 bases short, with 16 bases between. The length of the CDR3 is 16 residues. The CDR3 coding sequence is TGTGCCAGCTCGGAACTTGGGAGTGCAACTAATGAAAAACTGTTTTTT. It encodes CASSELGSATNEKLFF.

CDR3 loop: CASSFFSRDLKHNEQFF. Written as DNA, the CDR3 is TGCGCCAGCAGCTTTTTCAGTCGGGACTTGAAACATAATGAGCAGTTCTTC. This chain joins TRBV5-1 and TRBJ2-1, with D possibly being TRBD2 (6 bases). CDR3 length: 17 residues. V was shortened by 2 bases and J by 7 bases, with 22 bases between the two germline ends. In germline, CDR1 is SGHRS, CDR2 YFSETQ.

The chain links TRBV27 to TRBJ2-7; 8 nucleotides align to TRBD1. This CDR3 has 13 amino acids. The V segment lost 6 bases and the J segment 5 bases; nucleotides outside the gene matches: 6. CDR1 MNHEY and CDR2 SMNVEV come from the germline V gene (reference sequence). CDR3 residues: CASSWTGLNEQYF. The DNA for the CDR3 is TGTGCCAGCAGCTGGACAGGGCTGAACGAGCAGTACTTC.

This clone has only a few counts. Here the CDR3 reads CASSPTVGANTEAFF. The CDR3 DNA is TGCGCCAGCAGCCCTACGGTGGGGGCGAACACTGAAGCTTTCTTT. V gene TRBV5-1 combines with J gene TRBJ1-1, with D perhaps matching TRBD1 (6 bases). CDR1 SGHRS and CDR2 YFSETQ come from the germline V gene. CDR3 size: 15 residues. The V end lost 4 bases, the J end lost 1 base, and 14 bases lay between the germline ends.

CDR3 bases: TGTGCCAGCAGCCAAGTGGGGAGTTCACCCCTCCACTTT. Its protein is CASSQVGSSPLHF. The chain carries TRBV14 and TRBJ1-6; D not certain. There are 13 residues in the CDR3. The germline V and J ends were trimmed by 1 base and 9 bases, with 7 bases remaining between them. CDR1 is SGHDN, CDR2 FVKESK, per germline.

Remarks on this clone: This specimen includes other DNA sequences encoding the same CDR3. This chain links TRBV5-1 with TRBJ2-5; the match to TRBD2 covers 13 bases. This CDR3 has 16 amino acids. Trimming at V came to 3 bases and at J to 2 bases, leaving 4 bases not matched to a gene. Germline V CDR1 and CDR2: SGHRS, YFSETQ. As DNA, the CDR3 is TGCGCCAGCAGCTCTGGACTAGCGGGGGCACAAGAGACCCAGTACTTC. Encoded protein: CASSSGLAGAQETQYF.

V usage is TRBV5-1 and J usage is TRBJ1-2, with a tentative D call TRBD1 (5 bases). Germline assignment: CDR1 SGHRS and CDR2 YFSETQ. This CDR3 comprises 14 residues. V was pared by 0 bases and J by 4 bases, with 10 bases between. CDR3 sequence (DNA): TGCGCCAGCAGCTTGGAGGGACTGAGCTATGGCTACACCTTC. As protein: CASSLEGLSYGYTF.

V gene TRBV11-2 combines with J gene TRBJ1-1, with D unclear. This CDR3 is 16 amino acids long. Germline CDR1 is SGHAT and CDR2 is FQNNGV. Between the trimmed V and J ends, which lost 1 base and 3 bases, there was a span of 15 bases. Written as DNA, the CDR3 is TGTGCCAGCAGCTTAGTAGGGCCGGGAACCGACACTGAAGCTTTCTTT. This encodes CASSLVGPGTDTEAFF.

The V gene is TRBV25-1, the J gene TRBJ2-2, with 8 bases aligning to TRBD1. This CDR3 comprises 13 residues. Losses at the gene ends were 4 bases for V and 5 bases for J; bases not matched to a gene: 0. In germline, CDR1 is MGHDK, CDR2 SYGVNS. The CDR3 region has the DNA TGTGCCAGCAGTGGGACAGGGACCGGGGAGCTGTTTTTT. This translates into CASSGTGTGELFF.